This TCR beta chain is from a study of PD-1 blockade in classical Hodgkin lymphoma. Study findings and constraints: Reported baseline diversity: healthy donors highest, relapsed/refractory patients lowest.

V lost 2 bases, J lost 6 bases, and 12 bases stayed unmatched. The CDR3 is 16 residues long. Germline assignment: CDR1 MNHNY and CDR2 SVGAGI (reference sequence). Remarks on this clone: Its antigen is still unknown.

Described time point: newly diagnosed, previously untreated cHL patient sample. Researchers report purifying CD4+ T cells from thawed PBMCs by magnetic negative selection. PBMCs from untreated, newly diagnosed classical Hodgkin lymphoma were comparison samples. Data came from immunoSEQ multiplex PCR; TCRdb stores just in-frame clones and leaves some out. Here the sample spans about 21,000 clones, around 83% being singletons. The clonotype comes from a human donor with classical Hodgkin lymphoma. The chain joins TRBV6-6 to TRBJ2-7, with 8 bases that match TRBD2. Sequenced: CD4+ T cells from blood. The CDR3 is CASSYLPGGANSEQYF. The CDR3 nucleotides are TGTGCCAGCAGTTACCTCCCGGGGGGGGCCAACAGCGAGCAGTACTTC.